The 25 T cell receptor beta chains given below trace back to one sample, sequenced in a study of blood T cell repertoires in COVID-19 (dated by TCRdb to the early 2020s). Library preparation was by the immunoSEQ multiplex PCR assay. TCRdb retrieved this table from immuneACCESS and kept in-frame rearrangements only. Not all clones are present; in checked studies, unresolved V genes account for under half, and no reason is known for the remainder. The sample yields some 250,000 clones; roughly 91% were counted once. The leading ten clones occupy around 10% of the sample. Sequenced input: PBMCs or T cells enriched from blood (not recorded which). The receptors here all came from a man aged 35-49 years who had recovered from COVID-19.

This rearrangement joins TRBV10-2 to TRBJ2-2; tentatively, D is TRBD1 (6 bases). The CDR3 extends over 19 amino acids. Between the trimmed V and J ends, which lost 3 bases and 6 bases, there was a span of 26 bases. Germline V gene lookup returns CDR1 WSHSY and CDR2 SAAADI. CDR3 sequence (DNA): TGCGCCAGCAGTGACCCTCACCTCCGGGCAGGGGTTTTCGCCGGGGAGCTGTTTTTT. Its protein product is CASSDPHLRAGVFAGELFF.

The J gene is TRBJ1-1, the V gene TRBV25-1; D is perhaps TRBD1 (6 bases). Germline V CDR1 and CDR2: MGHDK, SYGVNS. The CDR3 has 16 residues. V was trimmed by 1 base and J by 0 bases, leaving 12 bases between them. The CDR3 spells CASSEFNGQLNTEAFF. The CDR3 DNA reads as TGTGCCAGCAGTGAATTTAATGGACAGCTGAACACTGAAGCTTTCTTT.

The chain joins TRBV1 to TRBJ2-7; TRBD2, the D gene given by the table, was not confirmed from the DNA. TRBV1 is given as a pseudogene. The CDR3 totals 16 residues. The CDR3 nucleotides read TGCACCAGCAACACTCGGCTAGCGGGGGGTTTCTACGAGCAGTACTTC. Its protein is CTSNTRLAGGFYEQYF.

The chain recombines TRBV19 with TRBJ2-3, with D perhaps TRBD2 (6 bases). The germline V gene encodes CDR1 LNHDA and CDR2 SQIVND (reference sequence). Trimming removed 9 bases at V and 0 bases at J, with 22 bases between. The CDR3 totals 17 residues. CDR3 amino acids: CASGPSGLHTSTDTQYF. The CDR3 nucleotides are TGTGCCAGCGGACCCTCGGGACTTCATACTAGCACAGATACGCAGTATTTT.

The V gene is TRBV19, the J gene TRBJ1-2; the D is unclear. This CDR3 has 14 residues. The germline V gene has CDR1 LNHDA and CDR2 SQIVND (reference sequence). V lost 0 bases to trimming and J lost 3 bases, with 8 bases between them. The CDR3: CASSIDPVDYGYTF. For the CDR3, the DNA is TGTGCCAGTAGTATAGATCCGGTGGACTATGGCTACACCTTC.

For the CDR3, the DNA is TGCAGCGTTGACGGTGGAGCGAAGCACTCCTATGAGCAGTTCTTC. It is translated as CSVDGGAKHSYEQFF. V and J are TRBV29-1 and TRBJ2-1; D gene ambiguous. This CDR3 region has 15 residues. V was pared by 3 bases and J by 8 bases, with 20 bases between. CDR1 SQVTM and CDR2 ANQGSEA come from the germline V gene.

V usage is TRBV21-1 and J usage is TRBJ2-2; the table's TRBD1 call for D was not verified on the DNA. TRBV21-1 is a pseudogene segment. This CDR3 spans 15 amino acids. This CDR3 is CASSDWDRGPGELFF. For the CDR3, the DNA is TGTGCCAGCAGCGATTGGGACAGGGGGCCTGGGGAGCTGTTTTTT.

Only a few counts were recorded for this clone. The rearrangement joins TRBV3-1 (or the pseudogene TRBV3-2) to TRBJ2-7; the match to TRBD2 covers 8 bases. The CDR3 contains 13 residues. V shed 2 bases, J shed 4 bases, and the junction held 1 base outside the gene matches. Germline lookup yields CDR1 LGHDT and CDR2 YNNKEL (reference sequence). The CDR3 DNA reads TGTGCCAGCAGCCAAAGCGGGAGTTACGAGCAGTACTTC. Amino acids: CASSQSGSYEQYF.

The chain combines TRBV4-2 with TRBJ1-4; TRBD1 matches 9 bases. The CDR3 contains 16 residues. V lost 1 base and J lost 5; bases outside the gene matches: 5. From germline, CDR1 is LGHNA and CDR2 YNFKEQ. The DNA of the CDR3 is TGTGCCAGCAGCCAAGGGGGACAGGGACAAAATGAAAAACTGTTTTTT. Protein product: CASSQGGQGQNEKLFF.

The chain employs TRBV4-2 and TRBJ1-2; D not resolved. Trimming cost V 0 bases and J 6 bases, with 14 bases left between them. Germline CDR1 LGHNA, CDR2 YNFKEQ. The CDR3 loop spans 15 amino acids. The CDR3, as DNA: TGTGCCAGCAGCCAAGATTCGGTCCAGGTGGATGGCTACACCTTC. This sequence encodes CASSQDSVQVDGYTF.

The rearrangement joins TRBV18 to TRBJ2-1; 9 bases match TRBD2. The CDR3 runs 17 residues. Germline V gene lookup returns CDR1 KGHSH and CDR2 LQKENI. V lost 0 bases to trimming and J lost 1 base; unmatched junction nucleotides: 4. CDR3 nucleotide sequence: TGTGCCAGCTCACCACCGGCGCTAGCGGGGTCCTACAATGAGCAGTTCTTC. This codes for CASSPPALAGSYNEQFF.

The chain employs TRBV5-5 and TRBJ2-3; D gene uncertain. In germline, CDR1 is SGHKS, CDR2 YYEKEE (reference sequence). CDR3 length: 17 residues. V was pared by 4 bases and J by 3 bases, with 21 bases between. CDR3 loop: CASSPELDLVGTDTQYF. The CDR3 nucleotides are TGTGCCAGCAGCCCAGAACTCGACCTAGTTGGGACAGATACGCAGTATTTT.

J is TRBJ2-1 and V is TRBV28; D not certain. From germline, CDR1 is MDHEN and CDR2 SYDVKM. Trimming took 4 bases from V and 0 from J, leaving 13 bases between them. There are 16 residues in the CDR3. Here the CDR3 DNA reads TGTGCCAGCAGTTCGAATAGACTTAGCTCCTACAATGAGCAGTTCTTC. Its translation is CASSSNRLSSYNEQFF.

The chain couples TRBV7-9 to TRBJ1-2, with 9 bases fitting TRBD1. Trimming at V came to 5 bases and at J to 7 bases, leaving 8 bases not matched to a gene. Germline values: CDR1 SEHNR, CDR2 FQNEAQ (reference sequence). CDR3 length: 14 amino acids. The CDR3 DNA follows: TGTGCCAGCAGCGGGGGACAGGGTAGATCTGGCTACACCTTC. Protein: CASSGGQGRSGYTF. Full variable domain (missing parts from reference TRBV7-9 and TRBJ1-2): DTGVSQNPRHKITKRGQNVTFRCDPISEHNRLYWYRQTLGQGPEFLTYFQNEAQLEKSRLLSDRFSAERPKGSFSTLEIQRTEQGDSAMYLCASSGGQGRSGYTFGSGTRLTVV.

The J gene is TRBJ2-5, the V gene TRBV7-3, with 8 positions matching TRBD2. J gave up 1 base and V 5 bases, and 6 bases lay outside the gene matches. This CDR3 has 15 amino acids. Germline V lookup: CDR1 SGHTA, CDR2 FQGTGA. The CDR3 region has the DNA TGTGCCAGCAGCCCTTCGGGGGGGATCCAAGAGACCCAGTACTTC. The encoded protein is CASSPSGGIQETQYF.

This clone showed up just once. The chain employs TRBV10-1 and TRBJ1-1, with 7 bases identical to TRBD1. CDR1 is WNHNN and CDR2 is SYGVQD in the germline V gene (reference sequence). V shed 5 bases and J 2 bases; nucleotides not matched to a gene: 8. This CDR3 has 15 residues. The CDR3 region is CASSPRDRHNTEAFF. DNA of the CDR3: TGCGCCAGCAGTCCCCGGGACAGACACAACACTGAAGCTTTCTTT.

This clone was recorded once. The chain is built from TRBV19 and TRBJ1-1; 7 bases are shared with TRBD1. Germline CDR1 is LNHDA and CDR2 is SQIVND (reference sequence). This CDR3 has 14 amino acids. V was clipped by 6 bases and J by 3 bases; unmatched bases: 7. The CDR3 loop reads CASRPRQGYTEAFF. The CDR3 DNA follows: TGTGCCAGTAGACCTCGACAGGGATACACTGAAGCTTTCTTT.

This rearrangement joins TRBV11-2 to TRBJ1-6; D ambiguous. The germline V gene has CDR1 SGHAT and CDR2 FQNNGV. V was trimmed by 1 base and J by 0 bases, leaving 10 bases between them. The CDR3 totals 17 residues. As DNA, the CDR3 is TGTGCCAGCAGCTTAGTCGGGATGAGCTCCTATAATTCACCCCTCCACTTT. It specifies CASSLVGMSSYNSPLHF.

The chain has TRBV11-1 and TRBJ1-1; TRBD1 aligns across 9 bases. Germline V CDR1 and CDR2: SGHAT, FQDESV (reference sequence). The trim removed 5 bases at V and 1 base at J, leaving 2 bases unmatched. This CDR3 spans 14 amino acids. CDR3: CASSKTGGNTEAFF. The CDR3 coding sequence is TGTGCCAGCAGCAAGACAGGGGGGAACACTGAAGCTTTCTTT.

About this clone: This sample also contains other DNA sequences that code for the same CDR3. The chain recombines TRBV5-5 with TRBJ2-7; D unclear. The CDR3 spans 12 residues. The ends were cut back, 2 bases at V and 0 bases at J, with 3 bases in the middle. CDR1 is SGHKS, CDR2 YYEKEE, per germline (reference sequence). The CDR3 spells CASSFGSYEQYF. CDR3 nucleotide sequence: TGTGCCAGCAGCTTCGGCTCCTACGAGCAGTACTTC. The full variable domain, completed using reference TRBV5-5 and TRBJ2-7, is DAGVTQSPTHLIKTRGQQVTLRCSPISGHKSVSWYQQVLGQGPQFIFQYYEKEERGRGNFPDRFSARQFPNYSSELNVNALLLGDSALYLCASSFGSYEQYFGPGTRLTVT.

The J gene is TRBJ1-1, the V gene TRBV28, with D tentatively TRBD1 (6 bases). CDR1 and CDR2 (germline): MDHEN, SYDVKM. V lost 8 bases and J 4 bases, leaving 17 bases between the germline ends. The CDR3 has 14 amino acids. The CDR3 reads CASGNRVQGTEAFF. In DNA, the CDR3 is TGTGCCAGCGGTAACAGGGTTCAAGGCACTGAAGCTTTCTTT.

This chain links TRBV11-3 with TRBJ1-1, with TRBD1 matching 12 bases. The trim removed 5 bases at V and 5 bases at J, leaving 18 bases unmatched. CDR3 size: 19 residues. Germline V gene sequence: CDR1 SGHNT, CDR2 YENEEA. DNA for the CDR3: TGTGCCAGCAGCCCTACTATCCGCGGGACAGGGGGCGGTCGGACTGAAGCTTTCTTT. Its translation: CASSPTIRGTGGGRTEAFF.

The gene calls are TRBV5-1 and TRBJ1-1; no firm D call. CDR3 length equals 14 residues. The V gene's germline CDR1 is SGHRS and CDR2 YFSETQ. The germline V and J ends were trimmed by 4 bases and 1 base, with 11 bases remaining between them. The CDR3 protein is CASSRGATNTEAFF. CDR3 coding DNA: TGCGCCAGCAGCCGGGGAGCTACGAACACTGAAGCTTTCTTT.

The chain recombines TRBV5-1 with TRBJ1-1; 7 bases align to TRBD1. The V and J ends lost 0 bases and 5 bases, in that order; junction bases with no gene match: 7. The CDR3 length is 15 residues. Germline V gives CDR1 SGHRS, CDR2 YFSETQ. The CDR3 region is CASSLGQGIGTEAFF. Here the CDR3 DNA reads TGCGCCAGCAGCTTGGGACAGGGTATTGGTACTGAAGCTTTCTTT.

The table lists this clone with a few counts. The chain uses TRBV6-2 or TRBV6-3 and TRBJ2-3; TRBD2 agrees at 7 bases. With V trimmed by 5 bases and J by 0 bases, 8 bases remained unmatched. Germline V gene sequence: CDR1 MNHEY, CDR2 SVGEGT. The CDR3 covers 16 residues. The CDR3, as DNA: TGTGCCAGCAGTGACCCGGGAGGAACTAGCACAGATACGCAGTATTTT. It is translated as CASSDPGGTSTDTQYF.